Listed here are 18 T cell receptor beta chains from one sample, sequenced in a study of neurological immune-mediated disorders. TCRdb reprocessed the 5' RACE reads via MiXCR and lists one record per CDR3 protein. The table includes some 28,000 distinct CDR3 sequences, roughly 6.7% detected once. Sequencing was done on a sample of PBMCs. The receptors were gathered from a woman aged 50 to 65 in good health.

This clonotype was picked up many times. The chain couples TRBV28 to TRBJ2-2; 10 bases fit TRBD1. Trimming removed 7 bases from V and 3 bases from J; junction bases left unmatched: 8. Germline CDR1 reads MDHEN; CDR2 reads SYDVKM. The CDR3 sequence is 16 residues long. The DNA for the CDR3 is TGTGCCAGCATCTCGGGACAGGGGATGTACACCGGGGAGCTGTTTTTT. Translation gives CASISGQGMYTGELFF.

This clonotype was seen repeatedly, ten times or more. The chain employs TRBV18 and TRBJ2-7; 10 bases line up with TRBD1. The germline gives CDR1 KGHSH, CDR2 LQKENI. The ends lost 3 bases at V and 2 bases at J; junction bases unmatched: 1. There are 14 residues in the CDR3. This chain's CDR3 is CASSPGTGAYEQYF. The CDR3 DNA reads TGTGCCAGCTCACCCGGGACAGGGGCCTACGAGCAGTACTTC.

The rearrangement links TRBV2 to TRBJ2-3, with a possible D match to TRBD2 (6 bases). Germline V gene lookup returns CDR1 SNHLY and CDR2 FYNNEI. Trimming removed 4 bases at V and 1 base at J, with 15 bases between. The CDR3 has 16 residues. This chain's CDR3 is CASSVNGGRGTDTQYF. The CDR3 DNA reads TGTGCCAGCAGTGTGAACGGGGGTAGAGGCACAGATACGCAGTATTTT.

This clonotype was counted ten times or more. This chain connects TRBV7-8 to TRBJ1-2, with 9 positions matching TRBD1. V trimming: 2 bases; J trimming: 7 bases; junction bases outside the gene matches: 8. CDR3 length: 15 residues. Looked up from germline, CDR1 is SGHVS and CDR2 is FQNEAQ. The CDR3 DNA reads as TGTGCCAGCAGCTTAATACAGGGGGCTGCGGGTGGCTACACCTTC. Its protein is CASSLIQGAAGGYTF. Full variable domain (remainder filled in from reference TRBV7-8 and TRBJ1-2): GAGVSQSPRYKVAKRGQDVALRCDPISGHVSLFWYQQALGQGPEFLTYFQNEAQLDKSGLPSDRFFAERPEGSVSTLKIQRTQQEDSAVYLCASSLIQGAAGGYTFGSGTRLTVV.

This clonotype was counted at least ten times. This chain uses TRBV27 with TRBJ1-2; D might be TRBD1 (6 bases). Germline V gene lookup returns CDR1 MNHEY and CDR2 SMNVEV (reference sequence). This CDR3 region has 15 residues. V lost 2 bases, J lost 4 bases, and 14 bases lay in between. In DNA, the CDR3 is TGTGCCAGCAGTTTAGCAGGGGCGGGATCCTATGGCTACACCTTC. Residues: CASSLAGAGSYGYTF.

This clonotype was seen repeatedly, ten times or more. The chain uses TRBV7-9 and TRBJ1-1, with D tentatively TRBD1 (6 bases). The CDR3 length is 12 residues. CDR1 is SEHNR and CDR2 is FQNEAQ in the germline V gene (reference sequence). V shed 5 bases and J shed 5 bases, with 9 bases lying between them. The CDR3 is CASSVDRTEAFF. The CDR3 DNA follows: TGTGCCAGCAGCGTGGACAGAACTGAAGCTTTCTTT.

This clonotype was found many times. This CDR3 reads CASSLMGARSTEAFF. Written as DNA, the CDR3 is TGCGCCAGCAGCTTGATGGGAGCCCGCAGCACTGAAGCTTTCTTT. This chain uses TRBV5-1 with TRBJ1-1; D is undetermined. Looked up from germline, CDR1 is SGHRS and CDR2 is YFSETQ. Trimming took off 1 base at V and 4 bases at J, with 14 bases between the two ends. The CDR3 runs to 15 residues.

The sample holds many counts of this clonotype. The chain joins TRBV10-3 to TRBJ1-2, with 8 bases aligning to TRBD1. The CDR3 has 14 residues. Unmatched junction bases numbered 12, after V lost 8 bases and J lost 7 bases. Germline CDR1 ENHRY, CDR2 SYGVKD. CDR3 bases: TGTGCCATCCCCGATGGACAGGGCGCCTTTGGCTACACCTTC. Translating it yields CAIPDGQGAFGYTF.

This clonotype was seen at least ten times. The CDR3 is CASSATGPKGTDTQYF. CDR3 nucleotides: TGTGCCAGCAGCGCCACGGGACCTAAGGGAACAGATACGCAGTATTTT. The V call is TRBV9, the J call TRBJ2-3, with D perhaps given as TRBD1 or TRBD2 (5 bases each). The CDR3 runs to 16 residues. Trimming left V 3 bases short and J 3 bases short, with 17 bases between. Germline CDR1 and CDR2: SGDLS and YYNGEE.

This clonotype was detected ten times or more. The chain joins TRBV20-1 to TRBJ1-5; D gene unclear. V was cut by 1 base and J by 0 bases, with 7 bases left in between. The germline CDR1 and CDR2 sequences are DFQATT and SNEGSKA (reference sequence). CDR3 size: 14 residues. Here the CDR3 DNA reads TGCAGTGCTAGAGTGGATTATAGCAATCAGCCCCAGCATTTT. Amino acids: CSARVDYSNQPQHF.

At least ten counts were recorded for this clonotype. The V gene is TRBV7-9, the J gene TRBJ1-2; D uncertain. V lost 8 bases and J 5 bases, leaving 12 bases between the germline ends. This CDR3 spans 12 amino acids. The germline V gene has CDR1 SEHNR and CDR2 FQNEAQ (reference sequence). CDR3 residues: CASQEEVYGYTF. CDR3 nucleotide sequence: TGTGCCAGCCAGGAGGAGGTTTATGGCTACACCTTC. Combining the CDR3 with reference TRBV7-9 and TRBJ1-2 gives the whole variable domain DTGVSQNPRHKITKRGQNVTFRCDPISEHNRLYWYRQTLGQGPEFLTYFQNEAQLEKSRLLSDRFSAERPKGSFSTLEIQRTEQGDSAMYLCASQEEVYGYTFGSGTRLTVV.

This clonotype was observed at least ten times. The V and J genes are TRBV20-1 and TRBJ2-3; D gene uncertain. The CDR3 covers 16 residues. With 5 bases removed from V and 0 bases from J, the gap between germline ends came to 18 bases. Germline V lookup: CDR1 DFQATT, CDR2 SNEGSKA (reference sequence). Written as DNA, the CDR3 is TGCAGTGCTGATCCCCTCAGGACCACTAGCACAGATACGCAGTATTTT. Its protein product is CSADPLRTTSTDTQYF.

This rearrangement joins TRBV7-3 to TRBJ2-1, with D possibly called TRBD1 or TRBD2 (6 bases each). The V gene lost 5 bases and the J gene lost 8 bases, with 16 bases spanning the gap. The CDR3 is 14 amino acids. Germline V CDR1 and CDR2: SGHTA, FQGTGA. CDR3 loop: CASSAARGPYEQFF. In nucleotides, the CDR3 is TGTGCCAGCAGCGCGGCACGGGGGCCCTATGAGCAGTTCTTC.

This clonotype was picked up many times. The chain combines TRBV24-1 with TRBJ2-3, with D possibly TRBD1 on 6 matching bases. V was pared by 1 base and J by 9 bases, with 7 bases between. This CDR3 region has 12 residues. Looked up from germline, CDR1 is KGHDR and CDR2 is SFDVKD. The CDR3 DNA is TGTGCCACCAGTGATTTTGGACAGACGCAGTATTTT. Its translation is CATSDFGQTQYF.

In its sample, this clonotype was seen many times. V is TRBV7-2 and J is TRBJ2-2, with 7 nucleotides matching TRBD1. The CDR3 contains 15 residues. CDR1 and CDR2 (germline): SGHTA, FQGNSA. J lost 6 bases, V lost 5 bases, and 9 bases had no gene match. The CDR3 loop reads CASSNRGSFPGELFF. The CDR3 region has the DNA TGTGCCAGCAGCAACAGGGGCAGTTTCCCCGGGGAGCTGTTTTTT.

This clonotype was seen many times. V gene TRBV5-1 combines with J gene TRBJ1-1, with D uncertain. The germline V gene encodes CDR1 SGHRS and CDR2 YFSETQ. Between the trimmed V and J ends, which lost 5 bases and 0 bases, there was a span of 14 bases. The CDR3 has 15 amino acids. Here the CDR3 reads CASRPLVQMNTEAFF. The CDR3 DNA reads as TGCGCCAGCAGACCTCTCGTTCAAATGAACACTGAAGCTTTCTTT.

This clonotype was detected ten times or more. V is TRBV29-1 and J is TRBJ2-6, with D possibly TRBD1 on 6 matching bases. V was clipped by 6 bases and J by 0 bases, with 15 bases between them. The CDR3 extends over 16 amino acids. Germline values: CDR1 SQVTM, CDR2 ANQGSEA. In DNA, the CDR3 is TGCAGCGTGGCCCGGGACATAGACTCTGGGGCCAACGTCCTGACTTTC. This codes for CSVARDIDSGANVLTF.

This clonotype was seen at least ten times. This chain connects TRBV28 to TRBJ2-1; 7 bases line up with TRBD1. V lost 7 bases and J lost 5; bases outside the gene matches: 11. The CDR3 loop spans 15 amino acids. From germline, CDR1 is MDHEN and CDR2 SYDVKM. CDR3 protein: CASNVPDRADNEQFF. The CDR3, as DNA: TGTGCCAGCAACGTCCCTGACAGGGCAGACAATGAGCAGTTCTTC. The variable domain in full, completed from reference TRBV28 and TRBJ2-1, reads DVKVTQSSRYLVKRTGEKVFLECVQDMDHENMFWYRQDPGLGLRLIYFSYDVKMKEKGDIPEGYSVSREKKERFSLILESASTNQTSMYLCASNVPDRADNEQFFGPGTRLTVL.